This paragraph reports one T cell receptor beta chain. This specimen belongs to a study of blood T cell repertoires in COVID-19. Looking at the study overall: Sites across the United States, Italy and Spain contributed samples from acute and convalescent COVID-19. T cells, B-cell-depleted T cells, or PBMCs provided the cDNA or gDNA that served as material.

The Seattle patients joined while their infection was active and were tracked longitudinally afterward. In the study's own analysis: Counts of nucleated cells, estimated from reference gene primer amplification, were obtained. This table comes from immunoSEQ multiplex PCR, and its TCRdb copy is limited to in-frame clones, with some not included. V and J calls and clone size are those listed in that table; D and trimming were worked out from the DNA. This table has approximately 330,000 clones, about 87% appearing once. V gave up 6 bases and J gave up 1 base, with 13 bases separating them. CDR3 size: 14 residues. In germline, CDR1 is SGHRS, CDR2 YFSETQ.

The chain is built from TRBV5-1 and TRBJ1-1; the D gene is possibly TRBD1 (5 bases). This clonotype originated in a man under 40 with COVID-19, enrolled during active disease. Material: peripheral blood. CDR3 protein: CASTTQGENTEAFF. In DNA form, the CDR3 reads TGCGCCAGCACCACCCAGGGCGAGAACACTGAAGCTTTCTTT.